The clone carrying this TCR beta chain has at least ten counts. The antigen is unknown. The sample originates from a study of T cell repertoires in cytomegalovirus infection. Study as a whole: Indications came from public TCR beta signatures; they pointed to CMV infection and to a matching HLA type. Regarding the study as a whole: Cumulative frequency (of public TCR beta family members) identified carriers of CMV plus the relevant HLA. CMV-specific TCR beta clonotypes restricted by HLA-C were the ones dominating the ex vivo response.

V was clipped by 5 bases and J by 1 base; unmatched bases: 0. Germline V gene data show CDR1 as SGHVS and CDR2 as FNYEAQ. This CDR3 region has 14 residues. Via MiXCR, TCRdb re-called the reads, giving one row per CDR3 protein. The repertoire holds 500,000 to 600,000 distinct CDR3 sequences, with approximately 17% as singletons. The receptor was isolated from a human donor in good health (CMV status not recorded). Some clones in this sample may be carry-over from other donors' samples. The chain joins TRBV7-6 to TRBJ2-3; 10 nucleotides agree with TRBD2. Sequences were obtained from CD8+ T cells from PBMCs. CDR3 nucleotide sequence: TGTGCCAGCAGCACTAGCGGGGGCACAGATACGCAGTATTTT. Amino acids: CASSTSGGTDTQYF.